The 19 T cell receptor beta chains given below trace back to one sample, sequenced in a study of T cells in localized non-small cell lung cancer. Assay: immunoSEQ multiplex PCR; the TCRdb copy retains only in-frame clones and omits some. The table includes under 40,000 clones, over 75% detected once. The source material was peripheral blood, sampled before any cancer treatment. Source of these receptors: a male donor older than 55 with stage III lung adenocarcinoma.

V and J are TRBV18 and TRBJ2-5; D unclear. Trimming removed 3 bases at V and 2 bases at J, with 7 bases between. The CDR3 contains 13 residues. The germline gives CDR1 KGHSH, CDR2 LQKENI. Here the CDR3 reads CASSPGRQETQYF. In DNA form, the CDR3 reads TGTGCCAGCTCACCCGGCAGACAAGAGACCCAGTACTTC.

The chain carries TRBV18 and TRBJ1-2, with 8 bases matching TRBD1. After removal of 1 base from V and 0 bases from J, the junction contained 13 bases not matched to a gene. Germline-derived CDR1 and CDR2 are KGHSH and LQKENI. This CDR3 has 19 residues. The CDR3 loop is CASSPRPETGASTNYGYTF. CDR3 coding DNA: TGTGCCAGCTCACCACGTCCTGAGACAGGGGCCTCTACTAACTATGGCTACACCTTC.

The gene calls are TRBV27 and TRBJ1-4, with 11 positions matching TRBD1. The CDR3 has 15 amino acids. Germline lookup yields CDR1 MNHEY and CDR2 SMNVEV (reference sequence). Germline trimming cut 5 bases from V and 7 bases from J; bases unmatched to any gene: 6. CDR3 in amino acids: CASSRRTGGGEKLFF. CDR3 nucleotides: TGTGCCAGCAGTCGGCGGACAGGGGGCGGTGAAAAACTGTTTTTT. The whole variable domain, filled in from reference TRBV27 and TRBJ1-4, reads EAQVTQNPRYLITVTGKKLTVTCSQNMNHEYMSWYRQDPGLGLRQIYYSMNVEVTDKGDVPEGYKVSRKEKRNFPLILESPSPNQTSLYFCASSRRTGGGEKLFFGSGTQLSVL.

CDR3 coding DNA: TGTGCCAGCGGGACAGGGTCCTACAATGAGCAGTTCTTC. Residues: CASGTGSYNEQFF. The V call is TRBV9, the J call TRBJ2-1; 9 bases are a match to TRBD1. CDR1 is SGDLS and CDR2 is YYNGEE in the germline V gene. V was clipped by 7 bases and J by 1 base; unmatched bases: 0. There are 13 residues in the CDR3.

This chain joins TRBV14 and TRBJ1-4, with no clear D. CDR3 size: 18 residues. V dropped 2 bases and J dropped 0 bases, with 16 bases sitting between them. Germline V gene sequence: CDR1 SGHDN, CDR2 FVKESK. The CDR3 DNA reads TGTGCCAGCAGCCAATGGGATATACGAACGGCAACTAATGAAAAACTGTTTTTT. Amino acids: CASSQWDIRTATNEKLFF.

CDR3 bases: TGTGCCAGCAGCGTAGAAGGTAGGACGAACTATGGCTACACCTTC. This codes for CASSVEGRTNYGYTF. This chain connects TRBV9 to TRBJ1-2; D gene unclear. There are 15 residues in the CDR3. Deletions cut 0 bases from V and 2 bases from J, with 11 bases between. The V gene's germline CDR1 is SGDLS and CDR2 YYNGEE.

This clone was recorded a few times. V gene TRBV2 combines with J gene TRBJ1-6; D gene ambiguous. Germline-derived CDR1 and CDR2 are SNHLY and FYNNEI. V was clipped by 8 bases and J by 10 bases, with 18 bases between them. There are 14 residues in the CDR3. The CDR3: CASLGRVEGSPLHF. The CDR3 DNA reads TGTGCCAGCCTCGGAAGGGTCGAAGGATCACCCCTCCACTTT.

This rearrangement joins TRBV10-1 to TRBJ2-1, with D perhaps TRBD1 (5 bases). The CDR3 sequence is 14 residues long. Trimming cost V 11 bases and J 4 bases, with 18 bases left between them. In germline, CDR1 is WNHNN, CDR2 SYGVQD (reference sequence). The CDR3 reads CACGQGSLYNEQFF. The CDR3 region has the DNA TGCGCCTGCGGTCAGGGATCCCTATACAATGAGCAGTTCTTC.

The rearrangement links TRBV10-2 to TRBJ2-1, with TRBD1 identical over 9 bases. This CDR3 comprises 15 residues. Trimming took 6 bases from V and 4 from J; bases not matched to a gene: 7. CDR1 is WSHSY, CDR2 SAAADI, per germline. The CDR3 coding sequence is TGCGCCAGCAGCCCCCCGGGACAGGGTTACAATGAGCAGTTCTTC. Translated, it gives CASSPPGQGYNEQFF.

The chain couples TRBV19 to TRBJ1-2; D may be TRBD1 (5 bases). Germline V gene sequence: CDR1 LNHDA, CDR2 SQIVND (reference sequence). Trimming pared 5 bases from V and 4 bases from J, leaving 8 bases between. The CDR3 extends over 12 amino acids. The CDR3 region has the DNA TGTGCCAGTAGTTCCAGGGCCTATGGCTACACCTTC. It codes for CASSSRAYGYTF.

J is TRBJ2-5 and V is TRBV5-1; 16 nucleotides align to TRBD2. This CDR3 is 17 amino acids long. Unmatched junction bases numbered 6, after V lost 4 bases and J lost 3 bases. Germline V CDR1 and CDR2: SGHRS, YFSETQ. The CDR3 reads CASSLGTSGRGEETQYF. CDR3 sequence (DNA): TGCGCCAGCAGCCTAGGGACTAGCGGGAGGGGAGAAGAGACCCAGTACTTC.

The chain couples TRBV2 to TRBJ1-3; the D gene is possibly TRBD1 (6 bases). There are 15 residues in the CDR3. Germline lookup yields CDR1 SNHLY and CDR2 FYNNEI. Trimming left V 2 bases short and J 2 bases short, with 10 bases between. CDR3 coding DNA: TGTGCCAGCAGTGAAAGGGCAGGGGCTGGAAACACCATATATTTT. Translation gives CASSERAGAGNTIYF.

This sequence joins TRBV28 and TRBJ1-2; D call uncertain. V was pared by 5 bases and J by 1 base, with 14 bases between. CDR1 is MDHEN and CDR2 is SYDVKM in the germline V gene. The CDR3 is made up of 15 amino acids. The CDR3 loop is CASSRAGSFNYGYTF. The CDR3 DNA reads as TGTGCCAGCAGTCGAGCGGGGAGCTTTAACTATGGCTACACCTTC.

V usage is TRBV9 and J usage is TRBJ1-1; a weak D match, TRBD1 (5 bases). CDR3 length equals 14 residues. The V end lost 4 bases, the J end lost 3 bases, and 13 bases lay between the germline ends. Germline V gene sequence: CDR1 SGDLS, CDR2 YYNGEE. The CDR3 coding sequence is TGTGCCAGCAGCCCGAGAGGGGAGGACACTGAAGCTTTCTTT. Its translation: CASSPRGEDTEAFF.

The chain uses TRBV7-8 and TRBJ2-5, with D perhaps TRBD1 or TRBD2 (5 bases each). Germline V CDR1 and CDR2: SGHVS, FQNEAQ. This CDR3 has 14 residues. V shed 5 bases and J shed 5 bases, with 15 bases lying between them. The DNA for the CDR3 is TGTGCCAGCAGCCTCGGACGGGGACGGGAGACCCAGTACTTC. Its translation is CASSLGRGRETQYF.

The V and J genes are TRBV6-1 and TRBJ2-4, with D possibly being TRBD1 (6 bases). Germline CDR1 is MNHNS and CDR2 is SASEGT. The CDR3 has 13 amino acids. V was cut by 9 bases and J by 7 bases, with 16 bases left in between. CDR3 sequence reads: CASGTTQRNIQYF. The CDR3 bases are TGTGCCAGTGGGACAACTCAAAGGAACATTCAGTACTTC.

The chain links TRBV6-5 to TRBJ2-7; D is undetermined. The CDR3 consists of 15 residues. Germline V gene sequence: CDR1 MNHEY, CDR2 SVGAGI. V was trimmed by 8 bases and J by 0 bases, leaving 17 bases between them. The CDR3 bases are TGTGCCAGCCCCGCCATATCGTTTTTCTCCTACGAGCAGTACTTC. Residues: CASPAISFFSYEQYF.

This clone was seen only a few times. The rearrangement joins TRBV5-4 to TRBJ1-6; weak D call: TRBD1 (5 bases). The germline V gene has CDR1 SGHNT and CDR2 YYREEE (reference sequence). V was clipped by 1 base and J by 8 bases, with 16 bases between them. The CDR3 is made up of 16 amino acids. The CDR3 DNA is TGTGCCAGCAGCTTGTCAGTGTCGGGACCGGATTCACCCCTCCACTTT. This encodes CASSLSVSGPDSPLHF.

The chain recombines TRBV28 with TRBJ1-2; D is unresolved. Germline-derived CDR1 and CDR2 are MDHEN and SYDVKM. V was pared by 6 bases and J by 4 bases, with 15 bases between. The CDR3 sequence is 14 residues long. CDR3 protein: CASSLVRTRYGYTF. The CDR3 bases are TGTGCCAGCAGCCTCGTAAGGACCCGCTATGGCTACACCTTC.